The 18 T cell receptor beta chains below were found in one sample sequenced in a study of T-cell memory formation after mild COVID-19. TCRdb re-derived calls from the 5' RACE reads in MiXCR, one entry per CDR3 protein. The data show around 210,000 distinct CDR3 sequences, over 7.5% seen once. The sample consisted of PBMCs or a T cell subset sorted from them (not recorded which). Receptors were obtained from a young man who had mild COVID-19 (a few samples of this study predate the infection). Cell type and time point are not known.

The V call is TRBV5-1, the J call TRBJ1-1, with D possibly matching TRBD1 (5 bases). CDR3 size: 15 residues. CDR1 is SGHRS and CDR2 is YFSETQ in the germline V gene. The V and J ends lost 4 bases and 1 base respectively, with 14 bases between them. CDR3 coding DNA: TGCGCCAGCAGCCTATCTGGGACTCAGAACACTGAAGCTTTCTTT. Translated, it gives CASSLSGTQNTEAFF. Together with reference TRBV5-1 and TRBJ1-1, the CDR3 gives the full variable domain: KAGVTQTPRYLIKTRGQQVTLSCSPISGHRSVSWYQQTPGQGLQFLFEYFSETQRNKGNFPGRFSGRQFSNSRSEMNVSTLELGDSALYLCASSLSGTQNTEAFFGQGTRLTVV.

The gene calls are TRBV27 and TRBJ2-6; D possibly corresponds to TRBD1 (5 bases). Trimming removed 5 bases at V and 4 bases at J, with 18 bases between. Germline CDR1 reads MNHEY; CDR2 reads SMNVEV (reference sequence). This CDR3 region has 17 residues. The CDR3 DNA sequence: TGTGCCAGCAGTCCACCCGGCAGGGCGGTCGGGGCCAACGTCCTGACTTTC. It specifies CASSPPGRAVGANVLTF.

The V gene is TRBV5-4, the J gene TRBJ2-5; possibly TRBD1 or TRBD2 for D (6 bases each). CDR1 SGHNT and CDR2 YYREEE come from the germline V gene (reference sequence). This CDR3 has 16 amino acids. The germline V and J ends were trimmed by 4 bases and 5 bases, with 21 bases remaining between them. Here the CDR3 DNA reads TGTGCCAGCAGCCAGGGGCCTAGCGATTATATGGAGACCCAGTACTTC. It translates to CASSQGPSDYMETQYF.

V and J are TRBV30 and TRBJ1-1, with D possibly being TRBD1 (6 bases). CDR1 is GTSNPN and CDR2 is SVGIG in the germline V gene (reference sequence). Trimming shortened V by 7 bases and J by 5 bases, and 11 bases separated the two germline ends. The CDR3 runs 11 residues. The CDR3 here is CASQGWTEAFF. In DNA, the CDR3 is TGTGCCTCACAGGGCTGGACTGAAGCTTTCTTT.

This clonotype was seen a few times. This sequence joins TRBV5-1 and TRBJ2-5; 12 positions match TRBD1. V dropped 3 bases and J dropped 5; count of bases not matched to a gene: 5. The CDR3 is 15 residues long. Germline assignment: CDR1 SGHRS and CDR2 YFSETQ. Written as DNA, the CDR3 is TGCGCCAGCAGCTCCGGGACAGGGGGCGGGGAGACCCAGTACTTC. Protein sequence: CASSSGTGGGETQYF.

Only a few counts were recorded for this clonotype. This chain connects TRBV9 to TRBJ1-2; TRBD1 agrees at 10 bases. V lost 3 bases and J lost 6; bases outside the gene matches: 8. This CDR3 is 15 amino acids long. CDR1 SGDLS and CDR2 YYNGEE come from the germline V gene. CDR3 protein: CASSAAGQGSNGYTF. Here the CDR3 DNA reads TGTGCCAGCAGCGCGGCGGGACAGGGGAGCAATGGCTACACCTTC.

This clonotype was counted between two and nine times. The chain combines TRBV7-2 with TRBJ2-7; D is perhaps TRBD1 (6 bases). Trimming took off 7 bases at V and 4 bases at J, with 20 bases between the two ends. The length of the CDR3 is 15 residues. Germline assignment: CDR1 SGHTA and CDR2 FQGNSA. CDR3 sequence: CASTLIVRGGYEQYF. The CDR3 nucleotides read TGTGCCAGCACACTCATCGTTAGAGGGGGTTACGAGCAGTACTTC.

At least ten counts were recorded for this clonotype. The CDR3 region has the DNA TGTGCCAGCACAGGGACGTGGGCGAACACTGAAGCTTTCTTT. It encodes CASTGTWANTEAFF. The genes are TRBV3-1 and TRBJ1-1; possible D gene TRBD1, 5 bases. Germline-derived CDR1 and CDR2 are LGHDT and YNNKEL (reference sequence). The V end was cut by 7 bases, the J end by 1 base, with 13 bases between. The CDR3 is 14 amino acids.

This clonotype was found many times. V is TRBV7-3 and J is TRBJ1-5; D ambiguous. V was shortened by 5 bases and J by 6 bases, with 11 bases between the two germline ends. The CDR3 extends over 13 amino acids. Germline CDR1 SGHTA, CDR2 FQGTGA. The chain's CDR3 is CASSADRGQPQHF. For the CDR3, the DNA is TGTGCCAGCAGCGCGGACCGGGGTCAGCCCCAGCATTTT. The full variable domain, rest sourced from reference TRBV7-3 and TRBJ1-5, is GAGVSQTPSNKVTEKGKYVELRCDPISGHTALYWYRQSLGQGPEFLIYFQGTGAADDSGLPNDRFFAVRPEGSVSTLKIQRTERGDSAVYLCASSADRGQPQHFGDGTRLSIL.

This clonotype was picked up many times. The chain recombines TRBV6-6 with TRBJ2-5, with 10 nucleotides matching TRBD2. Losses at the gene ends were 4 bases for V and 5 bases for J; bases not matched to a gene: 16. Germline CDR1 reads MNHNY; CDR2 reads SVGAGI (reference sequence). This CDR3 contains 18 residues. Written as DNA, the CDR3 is TGTGCCAGCAGTTTTCCCAGGGGTTCCCTAGCGGGGGCGGAGACCCAGTACTTC. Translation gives CASSFPRGSLAGAETQYF.

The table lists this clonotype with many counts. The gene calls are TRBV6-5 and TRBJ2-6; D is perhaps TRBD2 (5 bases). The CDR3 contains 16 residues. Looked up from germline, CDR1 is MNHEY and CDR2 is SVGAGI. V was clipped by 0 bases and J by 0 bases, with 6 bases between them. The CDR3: CASSYSGDSGANVLTF. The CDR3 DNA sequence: TGTGCCAGCAGTTACTCCGGGGACTCTGGGGCCAACGTCCTGACTTTC.

The CDR3 coding sequence is TGTGCCAGCAGCTTCGATTACGAGCAGTACGTC. Translation: CASSFDYEQYV. J is TRBJ2-7 and V is TRBV5-6; no reliable D call. Between the trimmed V and J ends, which lost 2 bases and 4 bases, there was a span of 4 bases. This CDR3 spans 11 amino acids. Germline V CDR1 and CDR2: SGHDT, YYEEEE.

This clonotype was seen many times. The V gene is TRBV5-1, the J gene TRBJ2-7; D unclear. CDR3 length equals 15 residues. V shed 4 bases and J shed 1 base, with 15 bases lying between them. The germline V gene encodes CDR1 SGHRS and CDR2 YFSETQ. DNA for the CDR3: TGCGCCAGCAGCCCCTCAGTGGGCCAGTCCTACGAGCAGTACTTC. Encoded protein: CASSPSVGQSYEQYF.

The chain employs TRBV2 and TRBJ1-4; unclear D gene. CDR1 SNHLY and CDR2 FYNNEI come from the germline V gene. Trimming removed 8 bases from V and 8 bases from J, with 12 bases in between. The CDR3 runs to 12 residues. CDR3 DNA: TGTGCCAGCTCGAGGGAAGGGGAAAAACTGTTTTTT. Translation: CASSREGEKLFF.

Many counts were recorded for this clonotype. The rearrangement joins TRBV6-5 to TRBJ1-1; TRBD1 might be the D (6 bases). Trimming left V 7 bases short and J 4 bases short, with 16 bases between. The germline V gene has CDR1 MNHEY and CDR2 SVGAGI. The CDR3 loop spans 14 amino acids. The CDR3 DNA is TGTGCCAGCACCCCAAACTTAGGGGGCACTGAAGCTTTCTTT. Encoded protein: CASTPNLGGTEAFF.

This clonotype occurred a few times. The CDR3 protein is CASRLDTYEQYF. The CDR3 nucleotides read TGTGCCAGCAGATTGGACACCTACGAGCAGTACTTC. J is TRBJ2-7 and V is TRBV28, with D possibly TRBD1 on 5 matching bases. Trimming stripped 6 bases from V and 2 bases from J, with 8 bases between. This CDR3 comprises 12 residues. Germline V lookup: CDR1 MDHEN, CDR2 SYDVKM. Variable domain in full (rest from reference TRBV28 and TRBJ2-7): DVKVTQSSRYLVKRTGEKVFLECVQDMDHENMFWYRQDPGLGLRLIYFSYDVKMKEKGDIPEGYSVSREKKERFSLILESASTNQTSMYLCASRLDTYEQYFGPGTRLTVT.

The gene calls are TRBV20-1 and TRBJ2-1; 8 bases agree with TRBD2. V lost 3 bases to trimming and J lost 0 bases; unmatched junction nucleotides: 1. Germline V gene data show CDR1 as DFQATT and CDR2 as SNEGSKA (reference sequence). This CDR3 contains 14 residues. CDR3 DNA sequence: TGCAGTGCTAGCAGCGGGAGCTCCTACAATGAGCAGTTCTTC. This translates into CSASSGSSYNEQFF.

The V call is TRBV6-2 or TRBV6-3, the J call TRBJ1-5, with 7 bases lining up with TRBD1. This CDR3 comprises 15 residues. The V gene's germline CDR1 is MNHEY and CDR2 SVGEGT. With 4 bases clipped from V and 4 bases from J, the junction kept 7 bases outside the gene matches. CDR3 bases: TGTGCCAGCAGTTTCCGCAGGGGGGGTAATCAGCCCCAGCATTTT. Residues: CASSFRRGGNQPQHF.